This T cell receptor beta chain was profiled in a study of T cells in localized non-small cell lung cancer. CDR3 length equals 14 residues. Looked up from germline, CDR1 is SGHNT and CDR2 is YYREEE (reference sequence). V shed 1 base and J shed 1 base, with 7 bases lying between them. TCRdb's copy holds only in-frame clones and misses some; the assay was immunoSEQ multiplex PCR. The table records some 41,000 clones, 75% to 95% of them present only once. V and J are TRBV5-4 and TRBJ2-3, with D uncertain. Here the sequenced sample was PBMCs, taken before any cancer treatment. The receptor comes from a woman between 35 and 70 years old with stage II lung adenocarcinoma. CDR3: CASSLSQGTDTQYF. The CDR3 nucleotides are TGTGCCAGCAGCTTGTCCCAGGGCACAGATACGCAGTATTTT.